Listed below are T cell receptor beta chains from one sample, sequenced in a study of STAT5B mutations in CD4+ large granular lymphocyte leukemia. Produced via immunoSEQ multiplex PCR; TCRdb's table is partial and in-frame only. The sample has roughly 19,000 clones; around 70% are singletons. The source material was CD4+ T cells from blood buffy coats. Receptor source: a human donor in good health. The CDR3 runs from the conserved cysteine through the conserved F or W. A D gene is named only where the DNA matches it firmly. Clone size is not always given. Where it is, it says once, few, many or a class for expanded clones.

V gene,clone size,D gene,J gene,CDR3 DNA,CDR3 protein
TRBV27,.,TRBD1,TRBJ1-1,TGTGCCAGCCGCCTGAGGGGACAGGGGTCCAAGAACACTGAAGCTTTCTTT,CASRLRGQGSKNTEAFF
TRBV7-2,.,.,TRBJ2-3,TGTGCCAGCAGCTTAGAGGCAGCCTCAGAGACGCAGTATTTT,CASSLEAASETQYF
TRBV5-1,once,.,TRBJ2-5,TGCGCCAGCAGCTTGGACGGGGGCGAGACCCAGTACTTC,CASSLDGGETQYF
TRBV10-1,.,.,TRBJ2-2,TGCGCCAGCAGGGGTAGCGGGGAGCTGTTTTTT,CASRGSGELFF
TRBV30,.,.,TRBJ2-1,TGTGCCTGGAGTCCCTCTCAGTACAATGAGCAGTTCTTC,CAWSPSQYNEQFF
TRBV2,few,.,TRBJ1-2,TGTGCCAGCAGTGGTTACGACAACTATGGCTACACCTTC,CASSGYDNYGYTF
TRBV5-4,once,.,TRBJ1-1,TGTGCCAGCAGCTTGGAGAGGGCCACTGAAGCTTTCTTT,CASSLERATEAFF
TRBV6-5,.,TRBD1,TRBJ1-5,TGTGCCAGCAGTTACTCGAAAGGGGGCGGCAATCAGCCCCAGCATTTT,CASSYSKGGGNQPQHF
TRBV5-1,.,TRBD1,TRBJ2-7,TGCGCCAGTTTCCGGGACAGAAGCTACGAGCAGTACTTC,CASFRDRSYEQYF
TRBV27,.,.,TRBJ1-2,TGTGCCAGCAGAACCGGGCCAGGGGGCTACACCTTC,CASRTGPGGYTF
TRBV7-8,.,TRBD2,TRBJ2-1,TGTGCCAGCAGCTTAAGGGCTAGCGGGGTAGGTGAGCAGTTCTTC,CASSLRASGVGEQFF
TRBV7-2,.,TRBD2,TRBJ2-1,TGTGCCAGCAGCTTTCATGGGACTAACAATGAGCAGTTCTTC,CASSFHGTNNEQFF
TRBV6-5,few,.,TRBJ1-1,TGTGCCAGCAGTTACTCCGGGGGGCGGACTGAAGCTTTCTTT,CASSYSGGRTEAFF
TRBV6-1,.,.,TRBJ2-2,TGTGCCAGCAGTGAGTACCGCGGGGAGCTGTTTTTT,CASSEYRGELFF
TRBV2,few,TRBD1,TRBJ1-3,TGTGCCAGCAGCGGGACAGCCTCTGGAAACACCATATATTTT,CASSGTASGNTIYF
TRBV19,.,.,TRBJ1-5,TGTGCCAGTAGTGGCAGGGGAGTGGGTCAGCCCCAGCATTTT,CASSGRGVGQPQHF